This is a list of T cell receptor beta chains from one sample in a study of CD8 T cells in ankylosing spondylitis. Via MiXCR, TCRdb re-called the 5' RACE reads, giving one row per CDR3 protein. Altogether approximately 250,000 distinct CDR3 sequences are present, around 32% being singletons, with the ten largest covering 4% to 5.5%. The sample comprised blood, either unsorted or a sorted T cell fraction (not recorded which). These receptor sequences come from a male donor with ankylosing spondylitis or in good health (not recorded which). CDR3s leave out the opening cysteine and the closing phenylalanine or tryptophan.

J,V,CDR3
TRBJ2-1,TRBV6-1,ASIPSLAEQF
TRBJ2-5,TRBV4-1,ASSYGQPGRETQY
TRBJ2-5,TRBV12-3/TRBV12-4,ASSFSLAASQETQY
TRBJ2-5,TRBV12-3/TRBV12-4,ASTLGEETQY
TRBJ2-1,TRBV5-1,ASSFQGPNNEQF
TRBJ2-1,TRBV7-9,ASSALAIEQF
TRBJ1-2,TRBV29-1,SVGGGSNYGYT
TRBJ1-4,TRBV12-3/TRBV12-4,ASSLGGASEKLF
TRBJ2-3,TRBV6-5,ASSSKPGLADTQY
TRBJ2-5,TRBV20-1,SARGLQETQY
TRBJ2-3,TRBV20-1,SAESPSTPDTQY
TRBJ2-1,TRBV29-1,SVVGSAVYYNEQF
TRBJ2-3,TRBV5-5,ASSSRTGVSDTQY
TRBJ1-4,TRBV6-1,ASSPGAGVGLEKLF
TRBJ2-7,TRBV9,ASSVGQGTLYEQY
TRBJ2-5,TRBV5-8,ASSSGDRDQETQY
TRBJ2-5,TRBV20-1,SALEVQETQY
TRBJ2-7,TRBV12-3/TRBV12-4,ASSLLGFYEQY
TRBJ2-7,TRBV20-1,SPRGQGSYEQY
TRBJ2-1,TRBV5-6,ASSLVRTNYRYNEQF
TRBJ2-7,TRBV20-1,SARGGAAYEQY
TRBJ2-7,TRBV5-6,ASSFPGSPREQY
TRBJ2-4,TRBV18,ASSLFSGGLNIQY
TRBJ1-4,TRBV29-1,SVERGDEKLF
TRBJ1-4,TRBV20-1,SAGTGGTEKLF
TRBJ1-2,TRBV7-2,ASSSLSPGQTDYGYT
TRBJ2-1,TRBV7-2,ASSLGQGPYNEQF